The following is a T cell receptor (beta chain) sequence with its context. The data belong to a study of blood T cell repertoires in COVID-19. Trimming at V came to 4 bases and at J to 8 bases, leaving 6 bases not matched to a gene. This CDR3 is built from 13 residues. Per germline, CDR1 SGHRS and CDR2 YFSETQ. Measured with immunoSEQ multiplex PCR; TCRdb has only the in-frame clones, and not every one. There are about 200,000 clones in the sample; more than 75% occur only once, and around 3% lies in the top ten. The clonotype originates from a man aged 55 to 70 with acute or convalescent COVID-19. The material sequenced was peripheral blood. The rearrangement links TRBV5-1 to TRBJ2-1; 7 positions agree with TRBD1. Written as DNA, the CDR3 is TGCGCCAGCAGCAAGACAGGGTTGGATGAGCAGTTCTTC. This codes for CASSKTGLDEQFF.